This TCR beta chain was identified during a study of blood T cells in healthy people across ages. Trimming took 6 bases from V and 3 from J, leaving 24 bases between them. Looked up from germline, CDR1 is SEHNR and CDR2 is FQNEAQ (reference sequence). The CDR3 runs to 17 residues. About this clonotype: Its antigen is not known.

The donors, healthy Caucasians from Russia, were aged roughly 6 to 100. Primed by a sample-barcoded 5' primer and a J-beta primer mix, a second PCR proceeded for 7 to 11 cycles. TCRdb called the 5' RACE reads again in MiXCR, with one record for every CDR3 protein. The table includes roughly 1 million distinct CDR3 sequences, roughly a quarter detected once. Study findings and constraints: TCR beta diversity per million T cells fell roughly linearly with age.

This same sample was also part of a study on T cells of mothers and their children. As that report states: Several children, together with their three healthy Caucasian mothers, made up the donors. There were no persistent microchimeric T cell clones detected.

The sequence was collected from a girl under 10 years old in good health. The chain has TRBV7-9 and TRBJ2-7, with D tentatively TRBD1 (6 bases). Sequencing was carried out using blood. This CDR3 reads CASSSQNYGGRGYEQYF. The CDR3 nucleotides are TGTGCCAGCAGTTCACAGAATTACGGCGGCAGGGGCTACGAGCAGTACTTC.